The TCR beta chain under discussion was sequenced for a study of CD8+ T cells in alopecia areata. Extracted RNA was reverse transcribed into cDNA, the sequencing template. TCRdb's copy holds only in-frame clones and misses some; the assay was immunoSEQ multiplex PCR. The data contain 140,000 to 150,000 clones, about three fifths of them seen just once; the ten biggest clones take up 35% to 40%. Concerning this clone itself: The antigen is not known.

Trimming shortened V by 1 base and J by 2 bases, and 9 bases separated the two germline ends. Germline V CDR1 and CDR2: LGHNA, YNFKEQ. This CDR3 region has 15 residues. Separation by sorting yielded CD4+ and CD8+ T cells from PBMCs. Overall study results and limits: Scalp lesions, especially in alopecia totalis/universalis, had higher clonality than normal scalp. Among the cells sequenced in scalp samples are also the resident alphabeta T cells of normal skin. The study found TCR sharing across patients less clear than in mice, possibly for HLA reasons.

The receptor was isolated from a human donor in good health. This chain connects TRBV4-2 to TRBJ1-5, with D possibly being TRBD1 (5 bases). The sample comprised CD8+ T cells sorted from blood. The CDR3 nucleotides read TGTGCCAGCAGCCAAGGGCAGGGCGGCAATCAGCCCCAGCATTTT. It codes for CASSQGQGGNQPQHF.